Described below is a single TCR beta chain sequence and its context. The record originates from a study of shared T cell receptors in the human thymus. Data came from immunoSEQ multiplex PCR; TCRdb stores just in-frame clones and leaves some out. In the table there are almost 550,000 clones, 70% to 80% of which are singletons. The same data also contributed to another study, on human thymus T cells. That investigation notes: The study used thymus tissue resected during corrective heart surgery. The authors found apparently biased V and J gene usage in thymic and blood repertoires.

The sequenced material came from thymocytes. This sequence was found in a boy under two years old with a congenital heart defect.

CDR3 sequence: CASSRRGSGSHNEQFF. In DNA, the CDR3 is TGTGCCAGCAGCAGACGCGGTAGCGGGAGTCACAATGAGCAGTTCTTC. This chain connects TRBV5-4 to TRBJ2-1, with TRBD2 identical over 9 bases. This CDR3 has 16 residues. Germline-derived CDR1 and CDR2 are SGHNT and YYREEE (reference sequence). V lost 4 bases to trimming and J lost 5 bases; unmatched junction nucleotides: 10.